The 9 T cell receptor beta chains in this list originate from one sample, sequenced in a study of blood T cell repertoires in COVID-19. Sequencing used immunoSEQ multiplex PCR; TCRdb keeps in-frame clones, though not all of them. The sample shows hundreds of thousands of clones, 65% to 90% of them seen only once. Sequencing was done on a sample of peripheral blood. All receptors derive from a man in his forties or fifties with COVID-19, enrolled during active disease.

The V gene is TRBV3-1 (or the pseudogene TRBV3-2), the J gene TRBJ2-1; 13 bases line up with TRBD2. Germline V gene sequence: CDR1 LGHDT, CDR2 YNNKEL (reference sequence). V shed 2 bases and J 10 bases; nucleotides not matched to a gene: 5. This CDR3 spans 15 amino acids. CDR3 protein: CASSQTSGREGEQFF. CDR3 coding DNA: TGTGCCAGCAGCCAAACTAGCGGGAGGGAAGGAGAGCAGTTCTTC.

CDR3 sequence: CASSRTLSGDSSYEQYF. The CDR3 DNA reads as TGTGCCAGCAGTCGAACTCTCTCCGGGGACAGCTCCTACGAGCAGTACTTC. The chain couples TRBV6-6 to TRBJ2-7; 7 bases fit TRBD1. V shed 5 bases, J shed 0 bases, and the junction held 13 bases outside the gene matches. The CDR3 is 17 residues long. Germline loops: CDR1 MNHNY, CDR2 SVGAGI (reference sequence).

The rearrangement joins TRBV7-3 to TRBJ2-7; unclear D gene. Germline V gene lookup returns CDR1 SGHTA and CDR2 FQGTGA. The V end was cut by 2 bases, the J end by 1 base, with 6 bases between. CDR3 size: 13 residues. Written as DNA, the CDR3 is TGTGCCAGCAGCTTATACGGTTCCTACGAGCAGTACTTC. Translated, it gives CASSLYGSYEQYF.

This rearrangement joins TRBV28 to TRBJ2-7; possible D gene TRBD1, 6 bases. The CDR3 has 14 residues. CDR1 and CDR2 (germline): MDHEN, SYDVKM. The V and J ends lost 10 bases and 4 bases respectively, with 20 bases between them. CDR3 in amino acids: CATYSQGRGYEQYF. The CDR3 nucleotides are TGTGCCACCTACTCCCAGGGGAGAGGGTACGAGCAGTACTTC.

This rearrangement joins TRBV10-3 to TRBJ1-6; no firm D call. Trimming took 6 bases from V and 9 from J, leaving 9 bases between them. The CDR3 loop spans 12 amino acids. CDR1 is ENHRY and CDR2 is SYGVKD in the germline V gene. The CDR3 bases are TGTGCCATCAGCCCCTCAGGTTCACCCCTCCACTTT. It specifies CAISPSGSPLHF.

The J gene is TRBJ1-5, the V gene TRBV5-6; TRBD1 might be the D (5 bases). Germline CDR1 SGHDT, CDR2 YYEEEE. V lost 3 bases to trimming and J lost 3 bases, with 10 bases between them. This CDR3 is built from 14 residues. The DNA for the CDR3 is TGTGCCAGCAGCTGGGGGGGGTACAATCAGCCCCAGCATTTT. Its translation: CASSWGGYNQPQHF.

The chain recombines TRBV6-2 or TRBV6-3 with TRBJ1-6; D is unresolved. In germline, CDR1 is MNHEY, CDR2 SVGEGT. The CDR3 is 14 amino acids. Trimming left V 1 base short and J 8 bases short, with 9 bases between. The CDR3 sequence: CASSYLSEYSPLHF. The CDR3 nucleotides read TGTGCCAGCAGTTACTTGTCAGAATATTCACCCCTCCACTTT.

The CDR3 nucleotides are TGTGCCACCAGTGATAGACAGGGCACCGGGGAGCTGTTTTTT. Its protein product is CATSDRQGTGELFF. The V call is TRBV24-1, the J call TRBJ2-2; TRBD1 agrees at 7 bases. CDR1 KGHDR and CDR2 SFDVKD come from the germline V gene. This CDR3 region has 14 residues. Trimming removed 3 bases from V and 4 bases from J; junction bases left unmatched: 1.

The chain joins TRBV27 to TRBJ1-6; 10 bases match TRBD1. After removal of 4 bases from V and 6 bases from J, the junction contained 0 bases not matched to a gene. Germline CDR1 and CDR2: MNHEY and SMNVEV (reference sequence). The CDR3 totals 14 residues. This CDR3 reads CASSWDRGNSPLHF. Written as DNA, the CDR3 is TGTGCCAGCAGTTGGGACAGGGGTAATTCACCCCTCCACTTT.